The 4 T cell receptor beta chains below were found in one sample sequenced in a study of blood T cell repertoires in COVID-19. Data came from immunoSEQ multiplex PCR; TCRdb stores just in-frame clones and leaves some out. Here the sample spans under 150,000 clones, approximately 83% being singletons. Sequencing was carried out using peripheral blood. The receptors derive from a woman aged 55-70 years with COVID-19, enrolled during active disease.

This clone was seen once. The chain uses TRBV7-8 and TRBJ2-3; D is undetermined. Looked up from germline, CDR1 is SGHVS and CDR2 is FQNEAQ. The CDR3 is 13 amino acids. V was cut by 1 base and J by 5 bases, with 7 bases left in between. The CDR3 region has the DNA TGTGCCAGCAGCTTAGACGTAGAAGATACGCAGTATTTT. Translated, it gives CASSLDVEDTQYF.

V usage is TRBV29-1 and J usage is TRBJ2-1; 10 nucleotides agree with TRBD1. V shed 6 bases, J shed 3 bases, and the junction held 2 bases outside the gene matches. Germline loops: CDR1 SQVTM, CDR2 ANQGSEA. The CDR3 sequence is 13 residues long. The CDR3 region is CSVGTGDYNEQFF. For the CDR3, the DNA is TGCAGCGTGGGGACAGGGGACTACAATGAGCAGTTCTTC.

This chain joins TRBV18 and TRBJ2-2; TRBD1 might be the D (6 bases). The CDR3 is made up of 16 amino acids. Trimming cost V 3 bases and J 1 base, with 12 bases left between them. Per the germline V gene, CDR1 is KGHSH and CDR2 is LQKENI. CDR3 sequence: CASSPVTGLNTGELFF. CDR3 DNA: TGTGCCAGCTCACCTGTCACAGGGCTGAACACCGGGGAGCTGTTTTTT. Based on the CDR3 plus reference TRBV18 and TRBJ2-2, the full variable domain is NAGVMQNPRHLVRRRGQEARLRCSPMKGHSHVYWYRQLPEEGLKFMVYLQKENIIDESGMPKERFSAEFPKEGPSILRIQQVVRGDSAAYFCASSPVTGLNTGELFFGEGSRLTVL.

The chain couples TRBV5-1 to TRBJ2-5; TRBD2 agrees at 7 bases. Germline lookup yields CDR1 SGHRS and CDR2 YFSETQ. With 0 bases clipped from V and 7 bases from J, the junction kept 15 bases outside the gene matches. This CDR3 contains 17 residues. The CDR3 nucleotides are TGCGCCAGCAGCTTGGGTTCCAGCGGGGAATCGGTCGGGACCCAGTACTTC. This encodes CASSLGSSGESVGTQYF.